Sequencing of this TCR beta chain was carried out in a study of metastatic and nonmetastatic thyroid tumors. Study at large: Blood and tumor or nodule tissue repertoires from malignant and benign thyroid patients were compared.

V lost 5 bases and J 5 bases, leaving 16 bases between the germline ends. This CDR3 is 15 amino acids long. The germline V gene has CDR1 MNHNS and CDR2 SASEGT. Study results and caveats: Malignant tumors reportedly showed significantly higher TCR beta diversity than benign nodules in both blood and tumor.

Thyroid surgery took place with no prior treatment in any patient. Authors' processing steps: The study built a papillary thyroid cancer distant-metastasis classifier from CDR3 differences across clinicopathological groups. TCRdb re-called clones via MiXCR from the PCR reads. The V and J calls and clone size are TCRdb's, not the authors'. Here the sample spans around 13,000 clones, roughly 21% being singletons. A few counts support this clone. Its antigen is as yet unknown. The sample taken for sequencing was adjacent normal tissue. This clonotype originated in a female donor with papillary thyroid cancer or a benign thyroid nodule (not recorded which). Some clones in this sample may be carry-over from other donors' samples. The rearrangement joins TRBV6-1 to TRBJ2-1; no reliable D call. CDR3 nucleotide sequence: TGTGCCAGCAGTTTTTGGGGAATTGGGAACAATGAGCAGTTCTTC. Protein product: CASSFWGIGNNEQFF.